This is a list of T cell receptor beta chains from one sample in a study of T cell responses to AZD1222 COVID-19 vaccine. The assay was immunoSEQ multiplex PCR, and TCRdb's table has in-frame clones only and misses some. The profile shows 150,000 to 200,000 clones, around 88% of them singletons. The source material was peripheral blood, sampled 28 days after the second AZD1222 dose. Every receptor here comes from an adult who received the AZD1222 COVID-19 vaccine. The conserved cysteine and the conserved F or W are not part of the CDR3 here. The D gene is left open where the match is weak. A clone size is listed for some rows: how often the clone was seen (once, few, many), or a class if it is expanded.

TRBJ2-7 - TRBV11-2 - ASSLVWRTGPQGSYEQY
TRBJ2-1 - TRBV18 TRBD1 ASSLGQGAMNEQF
TRBJ2-1 - TRBV4-1 TRBD2 ASSQEGLVGNEQF
TRBJ1-1 - TRBV28 - ASRGGFWDTEAF
TRBJ2-5 - TRBV4-3 TRBD1 ASSQELTGKTQY
TRBJ2-3 once TRBV5-6 - ASSSTGTQY
TRBJ2-7 - TRBV6-5 TRBD1 ASSIRQGSYEQY
TRBJ1-2 once TRBV13 TRBD1 ASSRGGQADGYT
TRBJ2-1 - TRBV5-1 - ASSFGAPSYNEQF
TRBJ2-1 - TRBV18 - ASSPVTGIYNEQF
TRBJ2-1 - TRBV18 TRBD1 ASSQEGQGHNEQF
TRBJ2-3 once TRBV7-9 - ASGGEGTQY
TRBJ2-1 - TRBV3-1/TRBV3-2 TRBD2 ASSQDMWLAEF
TRBJ1-1 once TRBV5-4 - ASSGQGLDTEAF
TRBJ1-1 - TRBV20-1 - SASDTSPTEAF
TRBJ2-4 - TRBV6-1 - ASSEGGVARAKNIQY
TRBJ1-5 - TRBV20-1 - SASLSSNQPQH
TRBJ1-3 - TRBV19 TRBD1 ASSPDRVTGNTIY
TRBJ1-1 - TRBV7-8 TRBD1 ASSLASGQGGTEAF
TRBJ2-7 - TRBV30 TRBD1 AWIGMGQGVHEQY
TRBJ2-5 - TRBV5-1 TRBD2 ASSSTSGGAGQETQY
TRBJ1-1 - TRBV6-5 - ASSYGGSPNTEAF
TRBJ1-4 - TRBV19 - ASSIQSGQALEKLF
TRBJ1-1 - TRBV25-1 - ASSTRAVGFAEAF
TRBJ2-7 - TRBV3-1/TRBV3-2 - ASSQDGGRPYEQY
TRBJ2-7 - TRBV15 TRBD1 ATSRDQGAREQY
TRBJ1-2 - TRBV5-8 - ASSLNWERVGYT
TRBJ1-2 - TRBV19 - ASSITVNGGYT
TRBJ2-6 - TRBV6-2/TRBV6-3 - ASSYSGTGKISGANVLT
TRBJ2-3 - TRBV7-2 - ASSLVGRLTTDTQY
TRBJ2-1 - TRBV7-3 TRBD2 ASSPTRGSSYNEQF
TRBJ2-1 - TRBV7-9 TRBD1 ASSSGTGGKGEQF
TRBJ1-2 - TRBV4-2 - ASSEGVGGYT
TRBJ2-3 - TRBV5-4 - ASGGNTDTQY
TRBJ2-7 - TRBV28 - ASSLYRDEQY
TRBJ1-2 - TRBV3-1/TRBV3-2 - ASSLNGGPLYGYT
TRBJ1-2 - TRBV6-5 - ASSYSGDYGYT
TRBJ2-7 - TRBV6-5 TRBD1 ASSYSGQGAEQY
TRBJ1-1 - TRBV6-5 - ASSYPGAPNTEAF
TRBJ1-2 - TRBV9 - ASSPGVGYGYT
TRBJ2-7 - TRBV21-1 - GTSSYEQY
TRBJ2-2 - TRBV6-6 TRBD1 ASSKRTGRQTGELF
TRBJ1-4 - TRBV3-1/TRBV3-2 - ASSQDRSMSTNEKLF
TRBJ1-6 once TRBV2 - ASSVSSPLH
TRBJ2-7 - TRBV28 - ASSSPGTSEQY
TRBJ1-6 - TRBV5-1 - ASSHADPRGSSYNSPLH
TRBJ2-4 - TRBV27 - ASIGWQGPKNIQY
TRBJ2-7 - TRBV5-6 - ASSEEGFPYEQY
TRBJ1-2 few TRBV4-3 - ASSQGTYGYT
TRBJ1-2 - TRBV28 - AAGGGHYGYT
TRBJ1-3 few TRBV6-1 TRBD1 ASSETPTGSGNTIY
TRBJ1-2 - TRBV6-5 TRBD1 ASSYRDREGYT
TRBJ2-3 once TRBV9 TRBD2 ASSHSGGGTDTQY
TRBJ1-3 - TRBV19 - ASSRAEHSGNTIY
TRBJ2-5 - TRBV2 TRBD2 ASSEVASGGGRETQY
TRBJ1-1 once TRBV12-2 - ASRYPLGDTEAF
TRBJ1-2 - TRBV7-9 - ASSSSLGGNYGYT
TRBJ2-1 - TRBV11-3 - ASSLDRRDYEQF
TRBJ2-3 - TRBV11-2 TRBD1 ASSLGTGPLSTDTQY